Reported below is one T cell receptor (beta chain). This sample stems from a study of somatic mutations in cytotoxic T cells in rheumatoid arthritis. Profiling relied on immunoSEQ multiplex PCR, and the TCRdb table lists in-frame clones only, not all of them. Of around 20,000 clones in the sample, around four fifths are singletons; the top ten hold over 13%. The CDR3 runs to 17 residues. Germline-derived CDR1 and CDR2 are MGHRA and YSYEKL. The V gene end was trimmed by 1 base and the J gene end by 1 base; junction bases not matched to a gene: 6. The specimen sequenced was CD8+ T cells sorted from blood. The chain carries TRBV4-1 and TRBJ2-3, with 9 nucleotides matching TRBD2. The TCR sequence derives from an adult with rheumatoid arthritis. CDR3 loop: CASSQVLAGFGTDTQYF. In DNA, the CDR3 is TGCGCCAGCAGCCAAGTGCTAGCGGGATTTGGCACAGATACGCAGTATTTT.